Shown below are 13 T cell receptor beta chains from a single sample sequenced in a study of T cell repertoires in cytomegalovirus infection. MiXCR, applied by TCRdb to the reads, yields one record per CDR3 protein. The sample records 570,000 or so distinct CDR3 sequences, 35% to 50% being singletons. Their antigens are not known. Here the sequenced sample was cultured PBMCs, taken from culture after CMV antigen stimulation. These receptors were collected from a human donor in good health (CMV status not recorded). Some clones in this sample may be carry-over from other donors' samples.

This clonotype was seen a few times. V and J are TRBV7-2 and TRBJ1-5; D remains unclear. There are 15 residues in the CDR3. V was shortened by 0 bases and J by 10 bases, with 16 bases between the two germline ends. Germline V gene lookup returns CDR1 SGHTA and CDR2 FQGNSA. The CDR3 region is CASSLAGGDIGPQHF. The CDR3 coding sequence is TGTGCCAGCAGCTTAGCGGGTGGGGATATAGGACCCCAGCATTTT.

CDR3 in DNA: TGCAGTGCAAAACAGGGTATTACGCAGTATTTT. This encodes CSAKQGITQYF. The chain links TRBV20-1 to TRBJ2-3, with D possibly matching TRBD1 (6 bases). In germline, CDR1 is DFQATT, CDR2 SNEGSKA (reference sequence). The CDR3 extends over 11 amino acids. The V and J ends lost 6 bases and 8 bases respectively, with 12 bases between them.

This clonotype has a handful of counts. This chain connects TRBV12-3 or TRBV12-4 to TRBJ1-4; D is ambiguous. V lost 5 bases, J lost 4 bases, and 11 bases lay in between. The CDR3 totals 14 residues. CDR3 sequence reads: CASSRPTFNEKLFF. In nucleotides, the CDR3 is TGTGCCAGCAGTAGACCGACCTTTAATGAAAAACTGTTTTTT.

This clonotype was seen once. The chain has TRBV12-3 or TRBV12-4 and TRBJ1-4; maybe TRBD1 (5 bases). Between the trimmed V and J ends, which lost 5 bases and 8 bases, there was a span of 15 bases. The CDR3 sequence is 14 residues long. CDR3 in amino acids: CASSPRDGREKLFF. The DNA of the CDR3 is TGTGCCAGCAGTCCACGGGACGGAAGGGAAAAACTGTTTTTT.

The chain uses TRBV10-3 and TRBJ2-7, with 11 bases that match TRBD2. The CDR3 contains 15 residues. Germline CDR1 is ENHRY and CDR2 is SYGVKD. The V segment lost 6 bases and the J segment 5 bases; nucleotides outside the gene matches: 9. The CDR3: CAIRPSTSGNDEQYF. The CDR3 DNA is TGTGCCATCAGGCCCTCGACTAGCGGGAACGACGAGCAGTACTTC.

V usage is TRBV19 and J usage is TRBJ1-2; 9 nucleotides agree with TRBD1. V gave up 3 bases and J gave up 9 bases; unmatched junction bases: 8. CDR1 LNHDA and CDR2 SQIVND come from the germline V gene (reference sequence). CDR3 length: 14 amino acids. CDR3: CASSMQKDRGRYTF. The CDR3 region has the DNA TGTGCCAGTAGTATGCAGAAGGACAGGGGACGCTACACCTTC.

In this sample, this clonotype turned up a few times. The chain employs TRBV19 and TRBJ2-3; D unclear. The CDR3 has 15 amino acids. The V gene's germline CDR1 is LNHDA and CDR2 SQIVND (reference sequence). Trimming shortened V by 9 bases and J by 4 bases, and 20 bases separated the two germline ends. The CDR3 spells CASAGPTTQADTQYF. The CDR3 coding sequence is TGTGCCAGCGCCGGGCCTACAACTCAGGCAGATACGCAGTATTTT.

The chain has TRBV6-1 and TRBJ1-5; D is possibly TRBD1 (5 bases). CDR1 and CDR2 from the germline V gene are MNHNS and SASEGT. V lost 4 bases and J lost 5, with 9 bases in between. The CDR3 extends over 13 amino acids. This CDR3 reads CASSAAGYQPQHF. The CDR3 DNA reads as TGTGCCAGCAGTGCGGCAGGGTATCAGCCCCAGCATTTT.

This clonotype turned up a few times. CDR3 in DNA: TGTGCCAGCAGTTACTCTCGGGGGACAGGGATCTATGGCTACACCTTC. Amino acid sequence: CASSYSRGTGIYGYTF. The V call is TRBV6-6, the J call TRBJ1-2; 9 bases are a match to TRBD1. The CDR3 runs to 16 residues. Germline V gives CDR1 MNHNY, CDR2 SVGAGI (reference sequence). V trimming: 0 bases; J trimming: 4 bases; junction bases outside the gene matches: 6.

The V call is TRBV20-1, the J call TRBJ2-5, with TRBD2 matching 14 bases. Germline loops: CDR1 DFQATT, CDR2 SNEGSKA (reference sequence). This CDR3 is built from 16 residues. V dropped 1 base and J dropped 5; count of bases not matched to a gene: 6. The CDR3 DNA follows: TGCAGTGCTAGAGGGACTAGCGGGGGGCGGGGGGAGACCCAGTACTTC. Translating it yields CSARGTSGGRGETQYF.

The V and J genes are TRBV4-2 and TRBJ2-7, with 10 bases identical to TRBD1. Germline V gene sequence: CDR1 LGHNA, CDR2 YNFKEQ. The CDR3 has 16 residues. Trimming removed 0 bases from V and 9 bases from J; junction bases left unmatched: 11. The CDR3 DNA reads TGTGCCAGCAGCCAAGATCTGGGACAGGGGAGATTTTTGCAGTACTTC. Its protein product is CASSQDLGQGRFLQYF.

The table lists this clonotype with a few counts. This chain links TRBV7-2 with TRBJ2-2; D is perhaps TRBD1 (5 bases). Trimming took off 5 bases at V and 1 base at J, with 11 bases between the two ends. CDR1 is SGHTA, CDR2 FQGNSA, per germline. The CDR3 sequence is 15 residues long. Here the CDR3 DNA reads TGTGCCAGCAGCCTCGTAGGGGTGAACACCGGGGAGCTGTTTTTT. This gives the protein CASSLVGVNTGELFF.

This clonotype was observed a few times. The V and J genes are TRBV7-2 and TRBJ2-3; D is undetermined. Trimming left V 6 bases short and J 4 bases short, with 11 bases between. Germline loops: CDR1 SGHTA, CDR2 FQGNSA. This CDR3 has 13 amino acids. The CDR3 region has the DNA TGTGCCAGCAGGCTCGGGCCTGCAGATACGCAGTATTTT. It encodes CASRLGPADTQYF.